The rows below give T cell receptor beta chains drawn from one sample of a study of T cell repertoires in cytomegalovirus infection. No antigen is known for these receptors. TCRdb re-derived calls from the reads in MiXCR, one entry per CDR3 protein. The table lists 650,000 to 850,000 distinct CDR3 sequences, 25% to 30% of them singletons, with around 14% in the top ten. Specimen: cultured CD8+ T cells from PBMCs, collected from culture after CMV antigen stimulation. These receptors were obtained from a human donor in good health (CMV status not recorded). Some clones in this sample may be carry-over from other donors' samples. Both conserved end residues are part of each CDR3. A D gene is named only where the DNA matches it firmly. The size field is filled for only some rows; it gives once, few, many or a size class.

size | D | J | V | DNA | CDR3
- | - | TRBJ1-5 | TRBV3-1 | TGTGCCAGCAGCCCAGGGCGCGTTTTTGATCAGCCCCAGCATTTT | CASSPGRVFDQPQHF
- | TRBD2 | TRBJ2-2 | TRBV12-3/TRBV12-4 | TGTGCCAGCAGTTTACGAGCGGGGGTAAACACCGGGGAGCTGTTTTTT | CASSLRAGVNTGELFF
- | - | TRBJ2-5 | TRBV20-1 | TGCAGTGCTAGAGATCGGGGTGAAGAGTACCAAGAGACCCAGTACTTC | CSARDRGEEYQETQYF
- | - | TRBJ1-1 | TRBV4-1 | TGCGCCAGCAGCCAGCATGGAACAATTCCTGAAGCTTTCTTT | CASSQHGTIPEAFF
- | TRBD2 | TRBJ2-1 | TRBV7-8 | TGTGCCAGCAGCTCAGCGCGGGCTAGCGGGGGGAACTACAATGAGCAGTTCTTC | CASSSARASGGNYNEQFF
once | TRBD1 | TRBJ1-4 | TRBV15 | TGTGCCACCAGCACGGACAGGGGCCAGGAAAAACTGTTTTTT | CATSTDRGQEKLFF
once | - | TRBJ2-7 | TRBV9 | TGTGCCAGCAGTCCGGACAAGGGATTTTCCTACGAGCAGTACTTC | CASSPDKGFSYEQYF
- | TRBD2 | TRBJ2-3 | TRBV27 | TGTGCCAGCAGTCAGGGACTAGTTACGCAGTATTTT | CASSQGLVTQYF
- | TRBD2 | TRBJ2-3 | TRBV12-3/TRBV12-4 | TGTGCCAGCAGTTTTAACGTAGCGGGAGAAAACCCTAGCACAGATACGCAGTATTTT | CASSFNVAGENPSTDTQYF
- | - | TRBJ2-3 | TRBV9 | TGTGCCAGCAGCGGCTCTCTGGGCACAGATACGCAGTATTTT | CASSGSLGTDTQYF
- | - | TRBJ1-1 | TRBV7-8 | TGTGCCAGCAGCTTTGGGTGGGGGTTAAACACTGAAGCTTTCTTT | CASSFGWGLNTEAFF
many | - | TRBJ2-2 | TRBV12-3/TRBV12-4 | TGTGCCAGCAGTCAAATTCGATATTGGGGGTTTGGGGAGCTGTTTTTT | CASSQIRYWGFGELFF
few | - | TRBJ2-2 | TRBV11-3 | TGTGCCAGCAGCTTAGGGACTTTCACCGGGGAGCTGTTTTTT | CASSLGTFTGELFF
few | TRBD2 | TRBJ2-2 | TRBV14 | TGTGCCAGCAGCAATCTCAGCGGGGGGGCCGACACCGGGGAGCTGTTTTTT | CASSNLSGGADTGELFF
- | - | TRBJ1-5 | TRBV6-5 | TGTGCCAGCAGTTACTCGCCTGTGGAATGGCCCCAGCATTTT | CASSYSPVEWPQHF
- | - | TRBJ2-2 | TRBV5-6 | TGTGCCAGCAGCTTGGGCGGAGGGAGGACCGAGGAGCTGTTTTTT | CASSLGGGRTEELFF
few | TRBD2 | TRBJ2-2 | TRBV7-3 | TGTGCCAGCAGCTTAGGGACTAGCGGGGGTGCCGGGGAGCTGTTTTTT | CASSLGTSGGAGELFF
- | - | TRBJ1-2 | TRBV7-2 | TGTGCCAGCTTATGGTCCTCCTCGGAGGGCTACACCTTC | CASLWSSSEGYTF
few | TRBD1 | TRBJ2-3 | TRBV7-9 | TGTGCCAGCAGCACCTGGGACAGGGGGGTTGATACGCAGTATTTT | CASSTWDRGVDTQYF